One T cell receptor beta chain is described in this entry. Its antigen is currently unknown. Time point indicated: week 35, safety follow-up. A single vaccine dose contained 300 ug of mutant IDH1 20-mer peptide, and topical imiquimod was used with it. Profiled with immunoSEQ multiplex PCR; TCRdb holds only in-frame clones, not every one. Here the sample spans roughly 30,000 clones, 81% being singletons. The data were taken from a study of a mutant IDH1 vaccine in newly diagnosed glioma. Study information: Vaccine dosing followed radiotherapy by 4-6 weeks, or accompanied temozolomide cycles. Pretreatment consisted of radiotherapy, temozolomide, or both, with most receiving both. Treated patients showed a male proportion of approximately 62%, a female proportion of about 38%, and a mean age of around 40 years.

The trim removed 6 bases at V and 5 bases at J, leaving 13 bases unmatched. The CDR3 loop spans 16 amino acids. Germline CDR1 MNHEY, CDR2 SMNVEV (reference sequence). The chain couples TRBV27 to TRBJ2-7, with 10 nucleotides matching TRBD1. The starting material was PBMCs, obtained from a glioma patient whose treatment included an IDH1 peptide vaccine. The TCR originated in a man aged 25-40 years with glioma. In nucleotides, the CDR3 is TGTGCCAGCAGCCTAGAACCGGGACAGGGGCCCCACGAGCAGTACTTC. Amino acids: CASSLEPGQGPHEQYF.